A single sample is the source of the 10 T cell receptor beta chains below, sequenced in a study of T cell repertoires in cytomegalovirus infection. Via MiXCR, TCRdb re-called the reads, giving one row per CDR3 protein. The sample has hundreds of thousands of distinct CDR3 sequences; roughly a quarter are singletons. The sample was CD8+ T cells from PBMCs. These TCRs come from a human donor in good health (CMV status not recorded). Some clones in this sample may be carry-over from other donors' samples.

This clonotype appeared a few times. The gene calls are TRBV28 and TRBJ1-5; 8 positions match TRBD1. The CDR3 runs to 15 residues. The junction had 4 bases not matched to a gene; V was cut back by 2 bases and J by 4 bases. CDR1 and CDR2 from the germline V gene are MDHEN and SYDVKM. This chain's CDR3 is CASSLTQGANQPQHF. The CDR3 region has the DNA TGTGCCAGCAGTTTAACTCAGGGGGCGAATCAGCCCCAGCATTTT. Complete variable domain (other parts from reference TRBV28 and TRBJ1-5): DVKVTQSSRYLVKRTGEKVFLECVQDMDHENMFWYRQDPGLGLRLIYFSYDVKMKEKGDIPEGYSVSREKKERFSLILESASTNQTSMYLCASSLTQGANQPQHFGDGTRLSIL.

The table lists this clonotype with many counts. This CDR3 reads CASSYILNTEAFF. The CDR3 nucleotides are TGTGCCAGCAGCTACATCCTGAACACTGAAGCTTTCTTT. The genes are TRBV12-3 or TRBV12-4 and TRBJ1-1, with D unclear. Trimming removed 6 bases at V and 0 bases at J, with 8 bases between. The CDR3 length is 13 residues.

V is TRBV20-1 and J is TRBJ2-1, with 11 bases that match TRBD2. Trimming took 0 bases from V and 4 from J; bases not matched to a gene: 11. This CDR3 region has 18 residues. Germline CDR1 and CDR2: DFQATT and SNEGSKA (reference sequence). Here the CDR3 DNA reads TGCAGTGCTAGAGATCGGGTAGCGGGGGGGCCGATATACAATGAGCAGTTCTTC. Its translation: CSARDRVAGGPIYNEQFF.

This clonotype occurred many times. The chain couples TRBV7-6 to TRBJ1-1; D is perhaps TRBD1 (6 bases). Germline lookup yields CDR1 SGHVS and CDR2 FNYEAQ. The CDR3 has 14 amino acids. Trimming stripped 5 bases from V and 1 base from J, with 11 bases between. The CDR3 coding sequence is TGTGCCAGCAGCGCTACAGGGAAGAACACTGAAGCTTTCTTT. This codes for CASSATGKNTEAFF.

The V call is TRBV4-1, the J call TRBJ2-2; D is unclear. This CDR3 comprises 13 residues. V lost 5 bases to trimming and J lost 7 bases, with 11 bases between them. Germline CDR1 and CDR2: MGHRA and YSYEKL. This CDR3 is CASSSLGIGELFF. CDR3 coding DNA: TGCGCCAGCAGCTCCCTGGGGATCGGGGAGCTGTTTTTT.

This clonotype came up many times. V usage is TRBV6-2 or TRBV6-3 and J usage is TRBJ1-1; D gene ambiguous. V lost 8 bases and J 4 bases, leaving 11 bases between the germline ends. The germline V gene has CDR1 MNHEY and CDR2 SVGEGT. The CDR3 has 12 residues. The CDR3 nucleotides read TGTGCCAGCGGAACGAAGGGCACTGAAGCTTTCTTT. Translated: CASGTKGTEAFF.

In this sample, this clonotype turned up many times. V and J are TRBV19 and TRBJ1-5; TRBD1 matches at 10 bases. CDR3 length equals 16 residues. The V gene end was trimmed by 2 bases and the J gene end by 7 bases; junction bases not matched to a gene: 8. Germline V lookup: CDR1 LNHDA, CDR2 SQIVND (reference sequence). CDR3 sequence (DNA): TGTGCCAGTAGTATATCCTCAGGACAGGGGGGACAGCCCCAGCATTTT. Its translation: CASSISSGQGGQPQHF.

This sequence joins TRBV28 and TRBJ2-5; 9 nucleotides agree with TRBD2. Germline V gene data show CDR1 as MDHEN and CDR2 as SYDVKM. This CDR3 has 17 amino acids. V shed 6 bases, J shed 8 bases, and the junction held 19 bases outside the gene matches. CDR3 bases: TGTGCCAGCAGAGATGCTTCAGGGCTAGCGGGGACTGATACCCAGTACTTC. It yields the protein CASRDASGLAGTDTQYF.

The gene calls are TRBV3-1 and TRBJ2-2; D gene uncertain. CDR1 and CDR2 from the germline V gene are LGHDT and YNNKEL (reference sequence). V lost 1 base and J 4 bases, leaving 4 bases between the germline ends. This CDR3 is 13 amino acids long. In DNA form, the CDR3 reads TGTGCCAGCAGCCAAGGGTTCACCGGGGAGCTGTTTTTT. Its translation is CASSQGFTGELFF.

This clonotype came up many times. V is TRBV7-2 and J is TRBJ1-2; TRBD1 might be the D (5 bases). The length of the CDR3 is 14 residues. With 1 base removed from V and 3 bases from J, the gap between germline ends came to 9 bases. Germline CDR1 SGHTA, CDR2 FQGNSA. Here the CDR3 reads CASSLGQGHYGYTF. CDR3 nucleotide sequence: TGTGCCAGCAGCTTAGGGCAGGGTCACTATGGCTACACCTTC.